This entry is about one T cell receptor (beta chain). Its cognate antigen is unknown. This entry comes from a study of neoadjuvant anti-PD-1 for oral cavity cancer. Study at large: Nivolumab at 3 mg/kg was mostly given biweekly, three to four doses, pre-surgery.

Study-wide results and limits: Higher pretreatment Treg/Th17 ratios tracked higher pretreatment blood clonality.

Only in-frame clones appear in the TCRdb table, and some are missing; sequencing was by immunoSEQ multiplex PCR. Here the sample spans approximately 12,000 clones, 57% being singletons. Germline values: CDR1 LNHDA, CDR2 SQIVND (reference sequence). Germline trimming cut 5 bases from V and 4 bases from J; bases unmatched to any gene: 6. There are 16 residues in the CDR3. The input for sequencing was tumor tissue, taken before nivolumab (anti-PD-1) treatment. This clonotype was sampled from a person aged 35-80 years with oral cavity squamous cell carcinoma. The V gene is TRBV19, the J gene TRBJ2-3; 13 positions agree with TRBD2. The CDR3 sequence: CASSAGLAGLSDTQYF. The CDR3 DNA is TGTGCCAGTAGTGCGGGACTAGCGGGATTATCAGATACGCAGTATTTT.